This T cell receptor beta chain originates from a study of neurological immune-mediated disorders. TCRdb re-analysed the 5' RACE reads in MiXCR, keeping a single row per CDR3 protein. Here the sample spans 30,000 to 45,000 distinct CDR3 sequences, around 10% being singletons. CDR1 is DFQATT and CDR2 is SNEGSKA in the germline V gene (reference sequence). The V end was cut by 3 bases, the J end by 7 bases, with 3 bases between. This CDR3 is 9 amino acids long. Sequencing used CD4+ T cells from blood. The clonotype was recovered from a woman aged 25 to 39 with HTLV-1-associated myelopathy (HAM/TSP). J is TRBJ1-2 and V is TRBV20-1, with no clear D. The CDR3 reads CSASTGYTF. The CDR3 coding sequence is TGCAGTGCTAGTACTGGCTACACCTTC.